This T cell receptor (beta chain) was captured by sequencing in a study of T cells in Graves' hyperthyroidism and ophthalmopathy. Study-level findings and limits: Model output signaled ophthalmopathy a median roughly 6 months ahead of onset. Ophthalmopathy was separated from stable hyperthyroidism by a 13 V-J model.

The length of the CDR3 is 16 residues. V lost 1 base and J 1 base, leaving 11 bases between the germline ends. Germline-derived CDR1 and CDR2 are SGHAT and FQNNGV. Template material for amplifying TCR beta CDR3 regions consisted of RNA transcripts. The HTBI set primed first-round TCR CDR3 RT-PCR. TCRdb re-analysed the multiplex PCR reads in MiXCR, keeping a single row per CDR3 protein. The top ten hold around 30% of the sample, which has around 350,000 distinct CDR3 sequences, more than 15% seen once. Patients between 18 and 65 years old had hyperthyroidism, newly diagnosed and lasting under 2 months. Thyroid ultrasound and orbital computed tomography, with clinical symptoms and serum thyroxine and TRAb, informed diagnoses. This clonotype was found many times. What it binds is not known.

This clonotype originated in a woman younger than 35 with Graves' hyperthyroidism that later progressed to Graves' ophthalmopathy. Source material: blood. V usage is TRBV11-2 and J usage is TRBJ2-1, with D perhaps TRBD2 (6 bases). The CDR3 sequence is CASSLAGEVSYNEQFF. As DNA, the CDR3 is TGTGCCAGCAGCTTAGCGGGAGAGGTGTCCTACAATGAGCAGTTCTTC.